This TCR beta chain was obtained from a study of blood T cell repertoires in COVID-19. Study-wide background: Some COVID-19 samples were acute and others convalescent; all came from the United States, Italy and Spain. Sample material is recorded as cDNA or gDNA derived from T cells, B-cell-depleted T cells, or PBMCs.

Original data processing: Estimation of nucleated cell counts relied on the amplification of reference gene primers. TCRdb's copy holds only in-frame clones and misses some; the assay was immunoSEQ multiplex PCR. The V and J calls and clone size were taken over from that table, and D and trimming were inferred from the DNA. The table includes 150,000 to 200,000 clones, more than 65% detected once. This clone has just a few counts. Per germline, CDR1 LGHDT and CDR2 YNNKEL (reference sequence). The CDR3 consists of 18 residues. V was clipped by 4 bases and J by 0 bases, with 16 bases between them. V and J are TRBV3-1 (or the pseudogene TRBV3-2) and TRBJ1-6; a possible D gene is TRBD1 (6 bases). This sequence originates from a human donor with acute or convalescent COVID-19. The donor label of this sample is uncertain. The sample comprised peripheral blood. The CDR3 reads CASSPSAGVSSYNSPLHF. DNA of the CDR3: TGTGCCAGCAGCCCGAGCGCAGGGGTCAGCTCCTATAATTCACCCCTCCACTTT.